The 10 T cell receptor beta chains in this list originate from one sample, sequenced in a study of T cell responses to AZD1222 COVID-19 vaccine. Produced via immunoSEQ multiplex PCR; TCRdb's table is partial and in-frame only. The table records about 190,000 clones, about nine tenths of them present only once. The sample in question was peripheral blood, obtained on day 0 of MenACWY control vaccination. The receptors come from an adult in good health.

This chain links TRBV4-3 with TRBJ1-6; a weak D match, TRBD1 (6 bases). Deletions cut 1 base from V and 7 bases from J, with 11 bases between. This CDR3 region has 15 residues. Per the germline V gene, CDR1 is LGHNA and CDR2 is YSLEER. The CDR3: CASSQVRTANSPLHF. The CDR3 DNA reads TGCGCCAGCAGCCAAGTTCGGACAGCAAATTCACCCCTCCACTTT.

This clone was observed many times. The chain combines TRBV19 with TRBJ1-5; no firm D call. The germline V gene encodes CDR1 LNHDA and CDR2 SQIVND (reference sequence). Trimming shortened V by 1 base and J by 4 bases, and 8 bases separated the two germline ends. This CDR3 has 14 amino acids. The CDR3 loop reads CASSIVMGNQPQHF. In nucleotides, the CDR3 is TGTGCCAGTAGTATAGTGATGGGAAATCAGCCCCAGCATTTT. The full variable domain, completed using reference TRBV19 and TRBJ1-5, is DGGITQSPKYLFRKEGQNVTLSCEQNLNHDAMYWYRQDPGQGLRLIYYSQIVNDFQKGDIAEGYSVSREKKESFPLTVTSAQKNPTAFYLCASSIVMGNQPQHFGDGTRLSIL.

V and J are TRBV30 and TRBJ2-3; a weak D match, TRBD2 (5 bases). Germline V gene lookup returns CDR1 GTSNPN and CDR2 SVGIG (reference sequence). The CDR3 sequence is 16 residues long. The germline V and J ends were trimmed by 1 base and 4 bases, with 18 bases remaining between them. CDR3 amino acids: CAWSGLSSLGSDTQYF. CDR3 coding DNA: TGTGCCTGGAGTGGGTTATCTAGCTTAGGTTCAGATACGCAGTATTTT.

This clone was recorded only once. CDR3 nucleotide sequence: TGTGCCAGCAGCTTGGAGGTGGGGGGACTTTACGAGCAGTACTTC. Translation: CASSLEVGGLYEQYF. The rearrangement joins TRBV5-6 to TRBJ2-7; D perhaps matches TRBD2 (6 bases). CDR1 and CDR2 from the germline V gene are SGHDT and YYEEEE. The CDR3 totals 15 residues. Trimming removed 0 bases at V and 4 bases at J, with 14 bases between. Filled out from reference TRBV5-6 and TRBJ2-7, the complete variable domain reads DAGVTQSPTHLIKTRGQQVTLRCSPKSGHDTVSWYQQALGQGPQFIFQYYEEEERQRGNFPDRFSGHQFPNYSSELNVNALLLGDSALYLCASSLEVGGLYEQYFGPGTRLTVT.

Here the CDR3 reads CASRDRGQSPLHF. The CDR3 DNA sequence: TGTGCCAGCCGGGACAGGGGACAATCACCCCTCCACTTT. The rearrangement uses TRBV7-2 and TRBJ1-6; 10 bases align to TRBD1. CDR1 SGHTA and CDR2 FQGNSA come from the germline V gene. With 8 bases clipped from V and 10 bases from J, the junction kept 5 bases outside the gene matches. The CDR3 spans 13 residues.

The rearrangement uses TRBV27 and TRBJ2-2; D is ambiguous. The CDR3 has 13 residues. The germline CDR1 and CDR2 sequences are MNHEY and SMNVEV (reference sequence). V lost 4 bases to trimming and J lost 8 bases, with 11 bases between them. CDR3 sequence: CASSYSTAGELFF. CDR3 in DNA: TGTGCCAGCAGTTACTCGACGGCGGGGGAGCTGTTTTTT.

The rearrangement joins TRBV28 to TRBJ1-2; 7 bases agree with TRBD1. The CDR3 is made up of 16 amino acids. The V and J ends lost 7 bases and 4 bases, in that order; junction bases with no gene match: 15. Germline-derived CDR1 and CDR2 are MDHEN and SYDVKM. The CDR3 region has the DNA TGTGCCAGCATGATTTCGGAGGGGGCTTTGGGCTATGGCTACACCTTC. This codes for CASMISEGALGYGYTF.

This clone was recorded only once. Other DNA sequences from this sample encode an identical CDR3 as well. The chain links TRBV3-1 (or the pseudogene TRBV3-2) to TRBJ2-5, with 9 nucleotides matching TRBD2. J gave up 4 bases and V 4 bases, and 1 base lay outside the gene matches. This CDR3 contains 13 residues. Germline lookup yields CDR1 LGHDT and CDR2 YNNKEL (reference sequence). The CDR3 coding sequence is TGTGCCAGCAGCCCTAGCGGGGCAGAGACCCAGTACTTC. Translated, it gives CASSPSGAETQYF.

This clone was picked up one time. The chain uses TRBV5-4 and TRBJ2-2, with TRBD2 identical over 9 bases. V shed 3 bases, J shed 6 bases, and the junction held 6 bases outside the gene matches. The CDR3 sequence is 15 residues long. Germline lookup yields CDR1 SGHNT and CDR2 YYREEE (reference sequence). The CDR3 DNA is TGTGCCAGCAGCTCGGGGGGGACTAGCTCCGGGGAGCTGTTTTTT. Amino acid sequence: CASSSGGTSSGELFF.

V is TRBV6-2 or TRBV6-3 and J is TRBJ2-7, with TRBD2 matching 11 bases. This CDR3 is built from 17 residues. The germline CDR1 and CDR2 sequences are MNHEY and SVGEGT. Losses at the gene ends were 0 bases for V and 0 bases for J; bases not matched to a gene: 4. The CDR3 protein is CASSYSETSGSSYEQYF. The DNA for the CDR3 is TGTGCCAGCAGTTACTCGGAAACTAGCGGGAGCTCCTACGAGCAGTACTTC.